This T cell receptor (beta chain) comes out of a study of CD8 T cell repertoires and HIV-1 epitope variants. Looking at the study overall: Controls were a CMV, EBV and flu peptide pool, Ebola AY9 negative control, and no-peptide well. Separate from the cultures, 1M uncultured T cells served as baseline.

General study points: Nef KF9 drew 4 to 6 clonotypes and HW9 one, without TAALDMSHF responses.

The table came from immunoSEQ multiplex PCR; TCRdb's copy has only in-frame clones and leaves some out. The sample consists of about 5,200 clones, about 63% of them appearing once. About this clone: No antigen is known for it.

Trimming left V 3 bases short and J 3 bases short, with 9 bases between. The CDR3 length is 13 residues. The germline V gene has CDR1 MNHNY and CDR2 SVGAGI (reference sequence). This sequence joins TRBV6-6 and TRBJ2-7; D is undetermined. Specimen: cultured CD8+ T cells derived from PBMCs. The receptor's source is a male donor with HIV. The CDR3 nucleotides read TGTGCCAGCAGTTATAAAGGTGGCTACGAGCAGTACTTC. Translation gives CASSYKGGYEQYF.